Listed here are 5 T cell receptor beta chains from one sample, sequenced in a study of beta chain features in type 1 diabetes. Findings and limits, study-wide: TCRB CDR3s were moderately but significantly shorter in Type 1 diabetes patients in all four CD4+ subsets.

Since all of the isolated RNA was reverse transcribed, expressed TCRB transcripts were what got sequenced. Measured with immunoSEQ multiplex PCR; TCRdb has only the in-frame clones, and not every one. The table has 200,000 to 300,000 clones, about a fifth seen once. No antigen is known for these receptors. Sequenced sample: naive CD4+ T cells from blood. Receptor source: a woman between 40 and 50 years old with type 1 diabetes.

This clone was observed a handful of times. The rearrangement joins TRBV5-1 to TRBJ2-7; TRBD1 is a possible D gene (5 bases). The CDR3 is 13 amino acids. Germline lookup yields CDR1 SGHRS and CDR2 YFSETQ. Trimming stripped 3 bases from V and 2 bases from J, with 9 bases between. The chain's CDR3 is CASSSTGPYEQYF. The CDR3 DNA reads TGCGCCAGCAGCTCTACAGGCCCCTACGAGCAGTACTTC. Full variable domain (outside the CDR3, taken from reference TRBV5-1 and TRBJ2-7): KAGVTQTPRYLIKTRGQQVTLSCSPISGHRSVSWYQQTPGQGLQFLFEYFSETQRNKGNFPGRFSGRQFSNSRSEMNVSTLELGDSALYLCASSSTGPYEQYFGPGTRLTVT.

The V gene is TRBV9, the J gene TRBJ2-3, with 7 nucleotides matching TRBD2. Per germline, CDR1 SGDLS and CDR2 YYNGEE. This CDR3 region has 16 residues. V was clipped by 3 bases and J by 6 bases; unmatched bases: 13. CDR3 nucleotide sequence: TGTGCCAGCAGCGGCCAGACTAGCTTCGAGGCGGATACGCAGTATTTT. Protein sequence: CASSGQTSFEADTQYF.

The chain couples TRBV5-4 to TRBJ2-1; TRBD1 matches 7 bases. The J segment lost 1 base and the V segment lost 0 bases, leaving 4 bases of the junction unmatched. Germline CDR1 reads SGHNT; CDR2 reads YYREEE (reference sequence). The CDR3 loop spans 16 amino acids. CDR3 nucleotide sequence: TGTGCCAGCAGCTTGGGGACAGGAGCATCCTACAATGAGCAGTTCTTC. Amino acid sequence: CASSLGTGASYNEQFF.

A few counts support this clone. The rearrangement joins TRBV28 to TRBJ1-1, with TRBD1 as a possible D gene (6 bases). Germline lookup yields CDR1 MDHEN and CDR2 SYDVKM. Deletions cut 5 bases from V and 1 base from J, with 8 bases between. CDR3 length: 13 amino acids. This CDR3 is CASSQGWNTEAFF. In DNA form, the CDR3 reads TGTGCCAGCAGTCAGGGGTGGAACACTGAAGCTTTCTTT.

The chain joins TRBV30 to TRBJ1-1, with D uncertain. Trimming cost V 5 bases and J 7 bases, with 17 bases left between them. The CDR3 is 13 amino acids. The germline V gene encodes CDR1 GTSNPN and CDR2 SVGIG (reference sequence). The CDR3 DNA is TGTGCCTGGGGAGTTTTTGGATTGGGTGAAGCTTTCTTT. It specifies CAWGVFGLGEAFF.